Shown below are 7 T cell receptor beta chains from a single sample sequenced in a study of cytomegalovirus exposure and HLA in healthy donors. The PCR employed 60 Vbeta primers together with 13 Jbeta primers. Clones were sequenced by immunoSEQ multiplex PCR, and TCRdb holds only the in-frame ones, with some missing. Among approximately 160,000 clones listed, 75% to 85% were seen once. The sample taken for sequencing was PBMCs. Receptors originate from a man aged 25 to 45 in good health and CMV-seropositive.

J is TRBJ2-7 and V is TRBV28; TRBD1 matches 10 bases. With 5 bases clipped from V and 3 bases from J, the junction kept 7 bases outside the gene matches. The CDR3 length is 15 residues. Germline CDR1 reads MDHEN; CDR2 reads SYDVKM. CDR3 nucleotides: TGTGCCAGCAGTCCACCGGGACAGGGGATCTACGAGCAGTACTTC. This sequence encodes CASSPPGQGIYEQYF.

The CDR3 sequence is CASSLVGETQYF. DNA of the CDR3: TGTGCCAGCAGCTTGGTGGGCGAGACCCAGTACTTC. The V and J genes are TRBV7-8 and TRBJ2-5; D call uncertain. The ends were cut back, 3 bases at V and 5 bases at J, with 7 bases in the middle. Germline CDR1 SGHVS, CDR2 FQNEAQ. The CDR3 loop spans 12 amino acids. Drawing the rest from reference TRBV7-8 and TRBJ2-5, the complete variable domain is GAGVSQSPRYKVAKRGQDVALRCDPISGHVSLFWYQQALGQGPEFLTYFQNEAQLDKSGLPSDRFFAERPEGSVSTLKIQRTQQEDSAVYLCASSLVGETQYFGPGTRLLVL.

The chain has TRBV6-1 and TRBJ1-5; D unresolved. Trimming took off 6 bases at V and 4 bases at J, with 10 bases between the two ends. This CDR3 is built from 13 residues. Germline CDR1 reads MNHNS; CDR2 reads SASEGT. The CDR3: CASRRTGNQPQHF. For the CDR3, the DNA is TGTGCCAGCAGGAGGACGGGGAATCAGCCCCAGCATTTT.

The chain is built from TRBV9 and TRBJ2-1, with 12 bases fitting TRBD2. The CDR3 contains 16 residues. V was pared by 4 bases and J by 2 bases, with 4 bases of the junction left unmatched. The germline gives CDR1 SGDLS, CDR2 YYNGEE. DNA of the CDR3: TGTGCCAGCAGCCCATCTAGCGGGGGGGCCTACAATGAGCAGTTCTTC. Its translation is CASSPSSGGAYNEQFF.

The chain recombines TRBV7-8 with TRBJ1-4; D gene uncertain. The length of the CDR3 is 15 residues. V was trimmed by 6 bases and J by 0 bases, leaving 11 bases between them. CDR1 is SGHVS, CDR2 FQNEAQ, per germline. CDR3 DNA sequence: TGTGCCAGCAGTCGCCGTCGGGCAACTAATGAAAAACTGTTTTTT. It specifies CASSRRRATNEKLFF.

In this sample, this clone turned up a few times. The chain carries TRBV14 and TRBJ2-2; 7 bases fit TRBD2. The CDR3 spans 15 residues. From germline, CDR1 is SGHDN and CDR2 FVKESK. With 1 base clipped from V and 5 bases from J, the junction kept 4 bases outside the gene matches. The CDR3 sequence is CASSQGGSGTGELFF. The CDR3, as DNA: TGTGCCAGCAGCCAAGGCGGGAGTGGGACCGGGGAGCTGTTTTTT.

The chain joins TRBV6-1 to TRBJ1-1, with 8 bases lining up with TRBD1. Germline V lookup: CDR1 MNHNS, CDR2 SASEGT. V dropped 10 bases and J dropped 1; count of bases not matched to a gene: 11. The CDR3 length is 15 residues. CDR3 protein: CATYDRGVGNTEAFF. As DNA, the CDR3 is TGTGCCACTTACGACAGGGGCGTCGGGAACACTGAAGCTTTCTTT.